The next 9 T cell receptor beta chains were all read from a single sample in a study of T cells in Graves' hyperthyroidism and ophthalmopathy. Amplified regions were TCR beta CDR3 sequences from RNA transcripts. HTBI primers were employed in a first-round RT-PCR of the TCR CDR3. TCRdb reprocessed the multiplex PCR reads via MiXCR and lists one record per CDR3 protein. The table records roughly 400,000 distinct CDR3 sequences, around 16% of them present only once. The sequenced material came from blood. The receptors originated from a woman between 18 and 29 years old with Graves' hyperthyroidism that later progressed to Graves' ophthalmopathy.

This clonotype was seen repeatedly, ten times or more. The V gene is TRBV11-2, the J gene TRBJ2-5; D unclear. V lost 1 base and J lost 5, with 5 bases in between. CDR1 SGHAT and CDR2 FQNNGV come from the germline V gene. This CDR3 comprises 12 residues. CDR3 region: CASSLGVETQYF. In DNA form, the CDR3 reads TGTGCCAGCAGCTTAGGAGTTGAGACCCAGTACTTC.

This clonotype was counted only a few times. This sequence joins TRBV5-1 and TRBJ1-2, with TRBD1 as a possible D gene (5 bases). The CDR3 covers 13 residues. Germline CDR1 and CDR2: SGHRS and YFSETQ. V was shortened by 0 bases and J by 6 bases, with 9 bases between the two germline ends. The CDR3, as DNA: TGCGCCAGCAGCTTGGAGGCAGGGCATGGCTACACCTTC. This translates into CASSLEAGHGYTF.

CDR3 coding DNA: TGTGCCTGGAGTGGGTATCGGACAGGGGGCTACGAGCAGTACTTC. Translated: CAWSGYRTGGYEQYF. The chain is built from TRBV30 and TRBJ2-7, with 10 bases identical to TRBD1. This CDR3 has 15 residues. The junction had 6 bases not matched to a gene; V was cut back by 1 base and J by 3 bases. The germline V gene has CDR1 GTSNPN and CDR2 SVGIG (reference sequence).

This clonotype was counted ten times or more. This chain connects TRBV12-3 or TRBV12-4 to TRBJ1-2; TRBD1 agrees at 9 bases. There are 14 residues in the CDR3. Unmatched junction bases numbered 7, after V lost 5 bases and J lost 6 bases. The CDR3 DNA reads TGTGCCAGCAGTCCCGGACAGGGGCCGCATGGCTACACCTTC. Translating it yields CASSPGQGPHGYTF.

The sample holds many counts of this clonotype. The V call is TRBV12-3 or TRBV12-4, the J call TRBJ2-3; the match to TRBD1 covers 7 bases. This CDR3 has 14 residues. J gave up 2 bases and V 4 bases, and 3 bases lay outside the gene matches. The CDR3 nucleotides read TGTGCCAGCAGTTCCGACAGGGACACAGATACGCAGTATTTT. Protein sequence: CASSSDRDTDTQYF.

In regard to this clonotype: It may be a read error: a sequence one base away is much more abundant. This rearrangement joins TRBV2 to TRBJ2-1, with no clear D. The CDR3 length is 13 residues. Germline CDR1 reads SNHLY; CDR2 reads FYNNEI. Trimming stripped 5 bases from V and 4 bases from J, with 9 bases between. CDR3 sequence (DNA): TGTGCCAGCAGTCCCCACCCATACAATGAGCAGTTCTTC. Its translation is CASSPHPYNEQFF.

This clonotype was counted at least ten times. The chain combines TRBV10-3 with TRBJ1-2, with 9 nucleotides matching TRBD1. Germline-derived CDR1 and CDR2 are ENHRY and SYGVKD. Trimming at V came to 5 bases and at J to 6 bases, leaving 16 bases not matched to a gene. The CDR3 runs to 17 residues. As DNA, the CDR3 is TGTGCCATCAGTCTAGAACCCCGGGACAGGGAATCAGATGGCTACACCTTC. This codes for CAISLEPRDRESDGYTF.

This clonotype has only a few counts. The V gene is TRBV29-1, the J gene TRBJ2-2; the match to TRBD1 covers 7 bases. Looked up from germline, CDR1 is SQVTM and CDR2 is ANQGSEA. The CDR3 is made up of 12 amino acids. The trim removed 7 bases at V and 5 bases at J, leaving 4 bases unmatched. The CDR3 DNA reads as TGCAGCGCCAGACAGGGTACCGGGGAGCTGTTTTTT. Its translation is CSARQGTGELFF.

This clonotype was recorded at least ten times. The chain couples TRBV28 to TRBJ2-5; 9 bases fit TRBD1. This CDR3 is 15 amino acids long. Germline CDR1 is MDHEN and CDR2 is SYDVKM. With 6 bases clipped from V and 1 base from J, the junction kept 6 bases outside the gene matches. The CDR3, as DNA: TGTGCCAGCAGCACCTTGACAGGGGGCCAAGAGACCCAGTACTTC. Translated, it gives CASSTLTGGQETQYF.